The next 2 T cell receptor beta chains were all read from a single sample in a study of blood T cell repertoires in COVID-19. This table comes from immunoSEQ multiplex PCR, and its TCRdb copy is limited to in-frame clones, with some not included. The data show 25,000 to 35,000 clones, with about 86% seen just once and about a quarter held by the top ten. Sequencing input: peripheral blood. The receptor source for this set is a human donor with active COVID-19. The donor label of this sample is uncertain.

The chain is built from TRBV7-8 and TRBJ1-4; D might be TRBD1 (5 bases). Germline CDR1 is SGHVS and CDR2 is FQNEAQ. The CDR3 spans 16 residues. V lost 5 bases to trimming and J lost 8 bases, with 21 bases between them. The CDR3 loop reads CASSTPRGHYKEKLFF. In DNA form, the CDR3 reads TGTGCCAGCAGCACCCCCCGCGGACACTATAAGGAAAAACTGTTTTTT.

As for this clone: A much larger clone differs from this one at a single base, so this may be a read error. At the DNA level, this CDR3 is encoded by other sequences in the same sample as well. The V call is TRBV5-1, the J call TRBJ2-7; possibly TRBD2 for D (6 bases). Germline V CDR1 and CDR2: SGHRS, YFSETQ. The CDR3 covers 14 residues. As DNA, the CDR3 is TGCGCCAGCAGCTTGCAAGGCGGGATGTACGAACAGTACTTC. Translation gives CASSLQGGMYEQYF.